This T cell receptor beta chain is drawn from a study of Graves' ophthalmopathy and Graves' hyperthyroidism listed by TCRdb under 2018. Regarding the complete study: Stable hyperthyroidism was defined as no progression to ophthalmopathy within 18 months of follow-up. To explore V-J signatures that distinguish ophthalmopathy from hyperthyroidism, a discovery set of around 100 patients was enrolled, made up of about 40 with ophthalmopathy and 55 to 65 with stable hyperthyroidism. In total, 135 blood samples were TCR-sequenced: 40 to 45 ophthalmopathy, some 75 hyperthyroidism and some 17 hyperthyroidism-to-ophthalmopathy patients. To tell Graves' ophthalmopathy apart from Graves' hyperthyroidism, and to predict which patients would progress to ophthalmopathy, the study relied on TCR beta repertoire signatures. Following sampling, methimazole starting at 30 mg daily was administered to hyperthyroidism patients, and high-dose intravenous methylprednisolone was administered to ophthalmopathy patients. In about six hyperthyroidism patients, T-cell repertoires of thyroid tissue and blood were compared. An independent validation cohort was composed of approximately 18 hyperthyroidism patients and 17 patients who later progressed from hyperthyroidism to ophthalmopathy. Overall study results and their limits: In validation, the model predicted ophthalmopathy progression with about 71% sensitivity and roughly 72% specificity; some 13 predicted patients were CT-confirmed with GO in a median of about 6.2 months. Sample size was not predetermined statistically, and investigators were not blinded to group allocation. In cross-validation, the 13-signature model distinguished ophthalmopathy from stable hyperthyroidism with around 90% sensitivity and approximately 81% specificity, while in the test set the corresponding values were roughly 80% and 75%. Among expanded thyroid clonotypes with frequency above 0.001, most also showed up in blood, which suggests that blood repertoires may reflect the thyroid immune response.

Comment on this clonotype: Its antigen has not been determined. Nothing much larger sits one base from this clone, and base qualities are not available.

Patients with hyperthyroidism were aged 18 to 65 years, had been newly diagnosed, and had a disease duration of less than 2 months. Patients with other autoimmune diseases, uncontrolled infections, pregnancy or lactation were excluded. Diagnosis relied on clinical symptoms, serum thyroxine, TRAb, thyroid ultrasound and orbital computed tomography. Total RNA was extracted using Trizol reagent, and RNA quality was checked on an Agilent 2100 Bioanalyzer. The germline V gene specifies SNHLY as CDR1 and FYNNEI as CDR2. V and J lose 3 bases and 6 bases, and a span of 11 bases separates them. From cysteine to phenylalanine, the CDR3 is 14 amino acids long. The kept DNA is CDR3 alone, 42 bases in frame from the first base. For repertoire sequencing, the TCR beta CDR3 regions were amplified from RNA transcripts. The first round was an RT-PCR using HTBI primers with the Qiagen OneStep RT-PCR kit, and this first round was followed by a second-round multiplex PCR, then size selection and purification. Libraries were sequenced paired-end with 100 bp reads on an Illumina HiSeq2000. The study's processing was this. SOAPnuke was used to process the reads, throwing out any read that had adapters, had uncalled bases, had a mean Phred below 15, or lacked an exact constant-primer or identifier match. COPE v1.2.5 was used to merge high-quality paired reads. Each unique nucleotide sequence was treated as a clonotype, and MiTCR v1.1 was used to align the clonotypes to the IMGT TRB V, D and J references. Only V-J combinations with frequency above 0.0001 were analysed, covering 99% to 99.2% of repertoires. A TCR clonal expansion and chaos score per V-J combination was defined as the ratio of F50 clonal expansion to chaos observed in the TCRdist matrix. Features were reduced by Welch's t-statistics and random forest to 10 to 15 V-J combinations, which fed a naive Bayes classifier. The Morisita-Horn index was used to measure how similar the thyroid and blood repertoires were. TCRdb itself trimmed the public reads at Q25 with fastp, ran MiXCR and retained productive beta chains. Rows with a matching CDR3 protein are joined into one entry that keeps the most common DNA and genes. TCRdb's processing, not the study's, gives the V and J calls here. This sample holds around 1.1 million distinct CDR3 sequences; roughly 35% were observed only once. Clones ranked in the top ten supply over 8.5% of the sample.

Source material: peripheral blood or thyroid tissue (not recorded which). Recombination joined TRBV2 with TRBJ2-2; the D call is possibly TRBD1 or TRBD2, each sharing 5 bases. The origin of this receptor is an adult man with Graves' hyperthyroidism. The sequenced DNA is TGTGCCAGCAGTGACCAAGTGGGGGCCGGGGAGCTGTTTTTT. Translation gives CASSDQVGAGELFF.